Detailed here is one T cell receptor (beta chain). Its cognate antigen is unknown. These data come from a study of immune evolution from preneoplasia to lung adenocarcinoma. Overall study results and limits: Later-stage lesions appeared to have more T cells, more diversity, less clonality. Top clone share appeared to fall from AAH through AIS, MIA, adenocarcinoma.

Trimming removed 0 bases at V and 3 bases at J, with 15 bases between. The CDR3 has 15 amino acids. CDR1 and CDR2 (germline): GTSNPN, SVGIG (reference sequence). Clones were read by immunoSEQ multiplex PCR, and TCRdb kept only the in-frame ones, dropping some. This sample has some 6,100 clones, with over 65% found just once. Sequencing input: FFPE lung adenocarcinoma in situ tissue. The rearrangement uses TRBV30 and TRBJ2-7, with D possibly being TRBD1 (5 bases). This clonotype originated in a donor aged 70 or over with lung adenocarcinoma. The CDR3 loop is CAWSVGAGQFYEQYF. The CDR3 region has the DNA TGTGCCTGGAGTGTTGGGGCAGGGCAGTTCTACGAGCAGTACTTC.